These 15 T cell receptor beta chains were sequenced from one sample in a study of identical twins. Each CDR3 protein is one row after TCRdb ran MiXCR on the 5' RACE reads. The repertoire holds 150,000 or so distinct CDR3 sequences, with under 4.5% as singletons. The source material was memory T cells sorted from blood. These receptors originate from a man aged 18 to 29 in good health.

This clonotype has more than one count but fewer than ten. The CDR3 spells CSEVGGPTGELFF. CDR3 in DNA: TGCAGTGAGGTTGGAGGGCCCACCGGGGAGCTGTTTTTT. This chain links TRBV20-1 with TRBJ2-2; D possibly corresponds to TRBD2 (6 bases). Germline V gives CDR1 DFQATT, CDR2 SNEGSKA (reference sequence). The CDR3 is made up of 13 amino acids. Trimming cost V 7 bases and J 4 bases, with 13 bases left between them.

At least ten counts were recorded for this clonotype. The chain has TRBV5-6 and TRBJ2-3, with 12 bases that match TRBD1. The germline V gene encodes CDR1 SGHDT and CDR2 YYEEEE. V lost 4 bases to trimming and J lost 7 bases; unmatched junction nucleotides: 10. The CDR3 length is 16 residues. CDR3 sequence reads: CASSLKGQGARNTQYF. The CDR3 DNA reads as TGTGCCAGCAGCCTGAAGGGACAGGGGGCGAGGAATACGCAGTATTTT.

This clonotype was picked up a small number of times. The V gene is TRBV7-8, the J gene TRBJ1-4; D may be TRBD1 (6 bases). CDR3 size: 16 residues. The V gene lost 1 base and the J gene lost 7 bases, with 16 bases spanning the gap. In germline, CDR1 is SGHVS, CDR2 FQNEAQ. The CDR3 region has the DNA TGTGCCAGCAGCTTAGGGGGGGGCGCCTTGAGTGAAAAACTGTTTTTT. Its protein product is CASSLGGGALSEKLFF.

This clonotype was detected ten times or more. The chain has TRBV7-9 and TRBJ2-1; possibly TRBD1 for D (5 bases). The CDR3 contains 11 residues. The germline V and J ends were trimmed by 3 bases and 10 bases, with 7 bases remaining between them. Germline CDR1 and CDR2: SEHNR and FQNEAQ (reference sequence). For the CDR3, the DNA is TGTGCCAGCAGCTTGGACACCGAGCAGTTCTTC. Its protein is CASSLDTEQFF.

Ten or more counts support this clonotype. The gene calls are TRBV5-5 and TRBJ2-7; D is uncertain. The CDR3 is made up of 11 amino acids. V lost 3 bases, J lost 5 bases, and 6 bases lay in between. CDR1 is SGHKS and CDR2 is YYEKEE in the germline V gene (reference sequence). The CDR3 nucleotides read TGTGCCAGCAGCTATCGGGACGAGCAGTACTTC. Protein product: CASSYRDEQYF.

The chain links TRBV4-2 to TRBJ2-3, with D possibly being TRBD2 (6 bases). CDR3 length: 16 amino acids. The ends were cut back, 0 bases at V and 1 base at J, with 11 bases in the middle. Germline assignment: CDR1 LGHNA and CDR2 YNFKEQ. This CDR3 reads CASSQEGLARTDTQYF. CDR3 sequence (DNA): TGTGCCAGCAGCCAAGAAGGGCTAGCGCGCACAGATACGCAGTATTTT.

A few counts support this clonotype. V usage is TRBV7-9 and J usage is TRBJ2-3; 9 bases agree with TRBD2. Germline V lookup: CDR1 SEHNR, CDR2 FQNEAQ (reference sequence). Losses at the gene ends were 5 bases for V and 2 bases for J; bases not matched to a gene: 8. The CDR3 is made up of 16 amino acids. The chain's CDR3 is CASSPRGGGVTDTQYF. Here the CDR3 DNA reads TGTGCCAGCAGCCCGCGGGGGGGGGGAGTCACAGATACGCAGTATTTT.

This clonotype was seen at least ten times. This sequence joins TRBV9 and TRBJ2-3; D not certain. The germline gives CDR1 SGDLS, CDR2 YYNGEE. This CDR3 is built from 15 residues. Trimming took 3 bases from V and 0 from J, leaving 11 bases between them. In DNA form, the CDR3 reads TGTGCCAGCAGCGACTACGCGGATAGCACAGATACGCAGTATTTT. Amino acids: CASSDYADSTDTQYF.

This clonotype occurred many times. This rearrangement joins TRBV20-1 to TRBJ1-2, with 7 bases that match TRBD1. The CDR3 runs to 13 residues. The junction had 11 bases not matched to a gene; V was cut back by 6 bases and J by 7 bases. Germline lookup yields CDR1 DFQATT and CDR2 SNEGSKA (reference sequence). The CDR3 is CSASGQPLSGYTF. The DNA for the CDR3 is TGCAGTGCCTCGGGACAGCCGTTAAGTGGCTACACCTTC.

This clonotype was observed many times. The rearrangement uses TRBV15 and TRBJ1-6; no reliable D call. Trimming took off 0 bases at V and 8 bases at J, with 8 bases between the two ends. CDR1 is LNHNV and CDR2 is YYDKDF in the germline V gene (reference sequence). The CDR3 is 14 amino acids. The CDR3 region is CATSRDTSDSPLHF. Here the CDR3 DNA reads TGTGCCACCAGCAGAGACACGAGTGATTCACCCCTCCACTTT.

This clonotype was found many times. This sequence joins TRBV12-3 or TRBV12-4 and TRBJ2-1; TRBD1 is a possible D gene (6 bases). This CDR3 contains 15 residues. V lost 5 bases and J 7 bases, leaving 18 bases between the germline ends. This CDR3 is CASSLTGAISNEQFF. The CDR3 coding sequence is TGTGCCAGCAGTCTGACAGGAGCCATTAGTAATGAGCAGTTCTTC.

This clonotype was picked up many times. The rearrangement links TRBV5-6 to TRBJ1-5, with D unclear. The germline V gene has CDR1 SGHDT and CDR2 YYEEEE. The CDR3 spans 16 residues. The V end lost 4 bases, the J end lost 5 bases, and 19 bases lay between the germline ends. CDR3: CASSATGSPLDQPQHF. The CDR3 coding sequence is TGTGCCAGCAGCGCAACGGGTAGTCCTTTAGATCAGCCCCAGCATTTT.

Ten or more counts support this clonotype. The chain joins TRBV29-1 to TRBJ1-2, with a tentative D call TRBD1 (5 bases). Trimming took 7 bases from V and 8 from J, leaving 17 bases between them. CDR3 length: 12 residues. Germline CDR1 and CDR2: SQVTM and ANQGSEA. CDR3 sequence reads: CSAGTLAGGYTF. CDR3 bases: TGCAGCGCCGGGACCTTGGCCGGGGGCTACACCTTC.

Ten or more counts support this clonotype. The chain joins TRBV12-3 or TRBV12-4 to TRBJ2-1; 11 positions agree with TRBD2. Germline trimming cut 7 bases from V and 9 bases from J; bases unmatched to any gene: 8. The CDR3 is 14 residues long. The CDR3 DNA reads as TGTGCCAGCATAACTAGCGGGAGTAGTACTGAGCAGTTCTTC. It specifies CASITSGSSTEQFF.

In its sample, this clonotype was seen many times. The gene calls are TRBV7-2 and TRBJ2-1, with 12 bases lining up with TRBD2. The V gene end was trimmed by 5 bases and the J gene end by 6 bases; junction bases not matched to a gene: 8. This CDR3 has 16 amino acids. Germline CDR1 SGHTA, CDR2 FQGNSA. The CDR3 protein is CASSLRLAGAANEQFF. DNA of the CDR3: TGTGCCAGCAGCCTTCGACTAGCGGGAGCCGCCAATGAGCAGTTCTTC.